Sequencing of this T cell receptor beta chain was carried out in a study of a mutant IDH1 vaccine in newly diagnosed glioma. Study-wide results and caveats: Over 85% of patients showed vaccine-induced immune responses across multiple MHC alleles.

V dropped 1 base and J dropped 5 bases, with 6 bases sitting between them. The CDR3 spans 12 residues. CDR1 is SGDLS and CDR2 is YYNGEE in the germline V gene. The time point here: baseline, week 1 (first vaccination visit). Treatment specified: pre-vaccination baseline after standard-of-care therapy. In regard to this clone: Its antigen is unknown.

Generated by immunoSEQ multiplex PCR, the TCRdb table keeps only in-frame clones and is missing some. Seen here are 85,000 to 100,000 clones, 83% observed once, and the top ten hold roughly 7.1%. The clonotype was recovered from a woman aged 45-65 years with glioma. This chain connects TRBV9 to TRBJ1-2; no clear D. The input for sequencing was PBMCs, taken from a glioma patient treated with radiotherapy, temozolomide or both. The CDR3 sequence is CASSVSGYGYTF. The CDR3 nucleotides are TGTGCCAGCAGCGTATCGGGGTATGGCTACACCTTC.